The clone carrying this T cell receptor beta chain was seen repeatedly, ten times or more. This record comes from a study of Graves' ophthalmopathy and Graves' hyperthyroidism. The V gene lost 2 bases and the J gene lost 4 bases, with 20 bases spanning the gap. CDR3 size: 18 residues. Germline V gene data show CDR1 as SGHVS and CDR2 as FQNEAQ. Amplification of the TCR beta CDR3 regions used RNA transcripts (as template). First-round RT-PCR with HTBI primers preceded a second-round multiplex PCR. TCRdb ran MiXCR on the multiplex PCR reads and lists one entry per CDR3 protein. The repertoire includes approximately 330,000 distinct CDR3 sequences, under 20% of them detected once, and approximately 13% sits in the top ten.

Source material: peripheral blood. V is TRBV7-8 and J is TRBJ2-2; perhaps TRBD2 as D (6 bases). The TCR originated in an adult man with Graves' ophthalmopathy. CDR3 region: CASSLYSGVRTGTGELFF. In nucleotides, the CDR3 is TGTGCCAGCAGCTTATACTCGGGGGTGCGAACGGGCACCGGGGAGCTGTTTTTT.